The rows below give T cell receptor beta chains drawn from one sample of a study of somatic mutations in cytotoxic T cells in rheumatoid arthritis. Profiling relied on immunoSEQ multiplex PCR, and the TCRdb table lists in-frame clones only, not all of them. The sample has 4,400 or so clones; approximately 80% are singletons. The sequencing used CD8+ T cells sorted from blood, collected at a follow-up visit. These receptors came from a man aged 35-49 years with rheumatoid arthritis. CDR3s include the opening cysteine and the closing phenylalanine or tryptophan.

V	J	CDR3
TRBV11-2	TRBJ2-1	CASSGTSGRQFF
TRBV25-1	TRBJ2-7	CASSEGGGEVAQYF
TRBV4-3	TRBJ2-7	CASSQDIGAVYEQYF
TRBV6-1	TRBJ2-7	CASSESVQVFEQYF
TRBV4-3	TRBJ1-2	CASSQGNVRYGYTF
TRBV5-6	TRBJ2-7	CASSFDYEQYF
TRBV10-2	TRBJ1-1	CASSVTGRIEAFF
TRBV27	TRBJ2-3	CASSFSNKGTDTQYF
TRBV6-1	TRBJ1-1	CASSEGELEAFF
TRBV6-5	TRBJ2-2	CASRPGLAGPGELFF
TRBV5-1	TRBJ2-7	CASSLDPGQGWEQYF
TRBV30	TRBJ2-7	CAWRGAMRELNEQYF
TRBV7-9	TRBJ2-7	CASRRQGNFYEQYF
TRBV6-4	TRBJ2-3	CASSEMREGSTTDTQYF
TRBV2	TRBJ2-5	CASSEGFGLAVQETQYF
TRBV9	TRBJ2-1	CASSNNLAGGPSEQFF
TRBV10-3	TRBJ2-2	CAIRGPLGAALTGELFF
TRBV6-1	TRBJ2-7	CASSVGGETYEQYF
TRBV27	TRBJ2-5	CASGRAGGQETQYF
TRBV19	TRBJ2-3	CASSIPASGLGDTQYF
TRBV14	TRBJ1-2	CASSQKAGRLTNYGYTF
TRBV6-1	TRBJ2-3	CASSEGAGSTDTQYF
TRBV5-6	TRBJ2-7	CASSLAGQAGDYEQYF
TRBV10-3	TRBJ1-5	CAISNDIAIHQPQHF
TRBV6-4	TRBJ1-2	CASSEGQGERSGYTF
TRBV6-5	TRBJ2-1	CASSYSGYEQFF
TRBV5-4	TRBJ1-1	CASSLGLEAFF
TRBV7-8	TRBJ2-5	CASRGSGGQETQYF
TRBV7-9	TRBJ1-1	CASRRTGRNTEAFF
TRBV2	TRBJ2-2	CASSNPDVGELFF
TRBV28	TRBJ2-3	CASSLYRGSTDTQYF
TRBV14	TRBJ2-1	CASSQDPGQGDNEQFF
TRBV7-9	TRBJ1-1	CASSLARGANTEAFF
TRBV4-1	TRBJ1-6	CASSQFFLTPNSPLHF
TRBV5-8	TRBJ2-3	CASSFGLAGETDTQYF
TRBV6-1	TRBJ2-1	CASSEGTGGYNEQFF
TRBV27	TRBJ1-6	CASKWSSYNSPLHF
TRBV30	TRBJ2-1	CAWISRAGTSGKQLF
TRBV28	TRBJ2-7	CASSLLYEQYF
TRBV4-3	TRBJ2-5	CASRQDRGYQETQYF
TRBV4-3	TRBJ2-7	CASSQDAGGPTSYEQYF
TRBV6-5	TRBJ1-6	CASSYGDGSSSPLHF
TRBV4-3	TRBJ2-7	CASSPYGGSYEQYF
TRBV28	TRBJ2-7	CASSSLPQSFGTYEQYF
TRBV4-3	TRBJ2-7	CASSQSSSGSYEQYF
TRBV4-3	TRBJ2-1	CASSQDRLSPGWQFF
TRBV9	TRBJ2-7	CASSLVAGGSEQYF
TRBV7-9	TRBJ1-1	CASSLLAGPAEAFF
TRBV6-5	TRBJ2-5	CASSSGLSKKTQYF
TRBV6-1	TRBJ2-7	CASSEGLAGVYEQYF
TRBV27	TRBJ1-1	CASSLSRSGNTEAFF
TRBV9	TRBJ2-1	CASSGGTSYNEQFF